The table lists the clone carrying this TCR beta chain with a few counts. The data are from a study of HIV-infected patients and healthy controls. Germline lookup yields CDR1 KGHSH and CDR2 LQKENI. The CDR3 has 15 residues. Trimming took 3 bases from V and 0 from J; bases not matched to a gene: 2. Each CDR3 protein gets one entry after TCRdb re-called the 5' RACE reads with MiXCR. This sample has roughly 68,000 distinct CDR3 sequences, with 15% to 20% found just once. Material for sequencing was CD4+ T cells from blood. V gene TRBV18 combines with J gene TRBJ2-1; 7 positions match TRBD1. The TCR comes from a human donor in good health. As DNA, the CDR3 is TGTGCCAGCTCACCCAGGGACAGCTCCTACAATGAGCAGTTCTTC. Its translation: CASSPRDSSYNEQFF.